Shown below are 18 T cell receptor beta chains from a single sample sequenced in a study of CXCR3-negative and CXCR3-positive naive CD8 T cells. Whole-study findings and limits: CXCR3-positive naive cells had TRB CDR3s that were more hydrophobic than CXCR3-negative naive cells had.

No cognate antigen is known for these TCRs. 5' RACE that incorporated UMI labels was used to prepare the TRB cDNA libraries. One entry per CDR3 protein, without DNA, is what TCRdb gives after re-calling the 5' RACE reads. The listing contains under 150,000 distinct CDR3 sequences. What was sequenced was naive CXCR3+ CD8+ T cells from blood. Subset noted: CD45RO-CCR7+CD27+CD95- naive CD8+ T cells expressing CXCR3 (TNR3+). The receptors here all came from a human donor in good health. Some clones in this sample may be carry-over from other donors' samples.

The chain links TRBV10-2 to TRBJ1-1. CDR3 length: 11 amino acids. In germline, CDR1 is WSHSY, CDR2 SAAADI. CDR3: CASSEGGEAFF.

The V call is TRBV14, the J call TRBJ2-1; the D call from TCRdb, TRBD1, cannot be confirmed without DNA. CDR1 SGHDN and CDR2 FVKESK come from the germline V gene. There are 22 residues in the CDR3. CDR3 sequence reads: CASSQARWNDPTGGGLYNEQFF.

The V and J genes are TRBV5-1 and TRBJ1-1; as DNA is missing, the TRBD1 call by TCRdb cannot be tested. CDR1 and CDR2 from the germline V gene are SGHRS and YFSETQ. The CDR3 is 13 residues long. CDR3 protein: CASSTQGFSEAFF.

This chain uses TRBV28 with TRBJ1-1; lacking DNA, the TRBD1 call made by TCRdb goes unchecked. CDR3 length equals 12 residues. Germline-derived CDR1 and CDR2 are MDHEN and SYDVKM. CDR3 in amino acids: CASRPTGTEAFF.

The V call is TRBV28, the J call TRBJ2-1; lacking DNA, the TRBD1 call made by TCRdb goes unchecked. The CDR3 loop spans 18 amino acids. Germline V gene data show CDR1 as MDHEN and CDR2 as SYDVKM. CDR3 region: CASRRGFLVLKTYNEQFF.

V gene TRBV5-1 combines with J gene TRBJ2-1. The CDR3 is made up of 13 amino acids. CDR1 is SGHRS, CDR2 YFSETQ, per germline. The chain's CDR3 is CASSLDLNNEQFF.

The chain couples TRBV29-1 to TRBJ2-2; with no DNA, the TCRdb D assignment of TRBD1 cannot be verified. CDR3 size: 12 residues. In germline, CDR1 is SQVTM, CDR2 ANQGSEA. The CDR3 protein is CSVSGGAGELFF.

The chain joins TRBV5-8 to TRBJ2-5; checking the TCRdb D call of TRBD1 is not possible without DNA. CDR1 SGHTS and CDR2 YDEGEE come from the germline V gene. The CDR3 is 18 residues long. The CDR3: CASSLFPSTSTRGETQYF. The whole variable domain, filled in from reference TRBV5-8 and TRBJ2-5, reads EAGVTQSPTHLIKTRGQQATLRCSPISGHTSVYWYQQALGLGLQFLLWYDEGEERNRGNFPPRFSGRQFPNYSSELNVNALELEDSALYLCASSLFPSTSTRGETQYFGPGTRLLVL.

The rearrangement uses TRBV5-6 and TRBJ2-7. The CDR3 has 13 amino acids. Per the germline V gene, CDR1 is SGHDT and CDR2 is YYEEEE. The CDR3 is CASSETPPYEQYF.

The chain recombines TRBV5-1 with TRBJ2-1; TCRdb proposes TRBD1, but this gene call is untestable without DNA. The CDR3 is 12 residues long. Germline V gene data show CDR1 as SGHRS and CDR2 as YFSETQ. The CDR3 protein is CASATGAGEQFF. The variable domain in full, with the rest retrieved from reference TRBV5-1 and TRBJ2-1, is KAGVTQTPRYLIKTRGQQVTLSCSPISGHRSVSWYQQTPGQGLQFLFEYFSETQRNKGNFPGRFSGRQFSNSRSEMNVSTLELGDSALYLCASATGAGEQFFGPGTRLTVL.

V gene TRBV25-1 combines with J gene TRBJ2-5; TCRdb picks TRBD2, but there is no DNA to check that call. Per germline, CDR1 MGHDK and CDR2 SYGVNS. The CDR3 consists of 13 residues. CDR3 protein: CATEGLNRETQYF.

This rearrangement joins TRBV12-3 or TRBV12-4 to TRBJ1-2; the TCRdb call, TRBD1, lacks DNA for checking. The CDR3 loop spans 14 amino acids. CDR3 sequence: CASSFGRTDYGYTF.

V is TRBV7-6 and J is TRBJ1-1; the TRBD1 assignment by TCRdb is unverifiable without DNA. Germline assignment: CDR1 SGHVS and CDR2 FNYEAQ. This CDR3 has 17 residues. This CDR3 reads CASSLLRGGGEDTEALF.

The chain links TRBV28 to TRBJ2-3; TCRdb picks TRBD2, but there is no DNA to check that call. The CDR3 totals 16 residues. Germline CDR1 is MDHEN and CDR2 is SYDVKM. The CDR3 loop is CASRKSRAGWADTQYF.

The chain recombines TRBV5-6 with TRBJ2-3; TCRdb reports TRBD2, a call that lacks DNA to check it against. Germline CDR1 is SGHDT and CDR2 is YYEEEE. This CDR3 is built from 13 residues. CDR3 amino acids: CASSSGTSQVQYF.

The CDR3 here is CASSFFPGSGLEETQYF. The J gene is TRBJ2-5, the V gene TRBV5-6; checking the TCRdb D call of TRBD1 is not possible without DNA. CDR1 SGHDT and CDR2 YYEEEE come from the germline V gene. This CDR3 is 17 amino acids long.

This chain joins TRBV5-1 and TRBJ1-1; TCRdb's D call of TRBD1 is untestable without DNA. This CDR3 is built from 13 residues. In germline, CDR1 is SGHRS, CDR2 YFSETQ. CDR3 sequence: CASSLGGGNEAFF.

This sequence joins TRBV28 and TRBJ2-1. The CDR3 is 12 amino acids. Per the germline V gene, CDR1 is MDHEN and CDR2 is SYDVKM. The CDR3 sequence is CASSWNYNEQFF.